This T cell receptor beta chain was sequenced during a study of early T cells in non-severe SARS-CoV-2 infection. CDR1 is DFQATT, CDR2 SNEGSKA, per germline (reference sequence). Losses at the gene ends were 6 bases for V and 4 bases for J; bases not matched to a gene: 5. This CDR3 spans 13 amino acids. TCRdb re-derived calls from the 5' RACE reads in MiXCR, one entry per CDR3 protein. The sample includes approximately 81,000 distinct CDR3 sequences, around 15% of them seen just once. This clonotype occurred a few times. The receptor's source is an adult who was a healthcare worker with PCR-confirmed SARS-CoV-2 infection or an uninfected control (not recorded which). Sequenced: whole blood. This rearrangement joins TRBV20-1 to TRBJ2-1, with 8 bases that match TRBD2. The CDR3 protein is CSAYSGNYNEQFF. CDR3 in DNA: TGCAGTGCCTATAGCGGGAATTACAATGAGCAGTTCTTC.